The sequence of this TCR beta chain was determined in a study of identifying expanded T cells in peripheral blood. Germline CDR1 reads LNHDA; CDR2 reads SQIVND (reference sequence). Deletions cut 4 bases from V and 0 bases from J, with 9 bases between. This CDR3 is built from 14 residues. TCRdb's copy holds only in-frame clones and misses some; the assay was immunoSEQ multiplex PCR. Here the sample spans around 100,000 clones, approximately 88% being singletons. The material sequenced was blood. This chain links TRBV19 with TRBJ1-2; D might be TRBD1 (6 bases). The receptor's source is a person aged 18-70 years in good health. CDR3 nucleotides: TGTGCCAGTAGTAACAGGGATTCTAACTATGGCTACACCTTC. Residues: CASSNRDSNYGYTF.